Each of the 27 T cell receptor beta chains below was sequenced from the same sample in a study of long-term antiretroviral therapy in people with HIV. An immunoSEQ assay, version v3.0, was performed at survey level. Generated by immunoSEQ multiplex PCR, the TCRdb table keeps only in-frame clones and is missing some. Of 15,000 to 20,000 clones in the sample, about 91% were seen once. The input for sequencing was unsorted PBMCs, taken more than 2.2 years before starting antiretroviral therapy. All receptors come from a woman in her twenties or thirties with HIV.

The chain employs TRBV30 and TRBJ1-3; weak D call: TRBD1 (5 bases). Trimming took off 1 base at V and 0 bases at J, with 10 bases between the two ends. The length of the CDR3 is 15 residues. The germline V gene has CDR1 GTSNPN and CDR2 SVGIG (reference sequence). In nucleotides, the CDR3 is TGTGCCTGGAGTGGGGGCCAGAGCTCTGGAAACACCATATATTTT. This codes for CAWSGGQSSGNTIYF.

The chain has TRBV9 and TRBJ2-2; TRBD1 matches at 7 bases. J was trimmed by 5 bases and V by 6 bases; bases with no gene match: 4. Germline V gene lookup returns CDR1 SGDLS and CDR2 YYNGEE. CDR3 length: 13 residues. The CDR3 bases are TGTGCCAGCACCCTCAGGGGGACCGGGGAGCTGTTTTTT. Protein: CASTLRGTGELFF.

The rearrangement links TRBV28 to TRBJ1-3; TRBD1 matches at 10 bases. The germline gives CDR1 MDHEN, CDR2 SYDVKM. The CDR3 runs 17 residues. After removal of 3 bases from V and 6 bases from J, the junction contained 11 bases not matched to a gene. This chain's CDR3 is CASSLIRVGQGENTIYF. The CDR3 nucleotides are TGTGCCAGCAGTTTGATAAGAGTTGGACAGGGGGAAAACACCATATATTTT.

V and J are TRBV6-6 and TRBJ1-6; 8 bases line up with TRBD1. V dropped 5 bases and J dropped 5; count of bases not matched to a gene: 5. The CDR3 is made up of 15 amino acids. Germline lookup yields CDR1 MNHNY and CDR2 SVGAGI (reference sequence). The CDR3 region is CASSQGAKNNSPLHF. CDR3 DNA sequence: TGTGCCAGCAGTCAGGGGGCAAAGAATAATTCACCCCTCCACTTT.

This clone was seen a few times. The chain recombines TRBV16 with TRBJ1-5; D is perhaps TRBD1 (5 bases). The CDR3 consists of 15 residues. Between the trimmed V and J ends, which lost 1 base and 0 bases, there was a span of 7 bases. Germline V gene data show CDR1 as KGHSY and CDR2 as FQNENV. CDR3 sequence reads: CASSQWGNSNQPQHF. The DNA for the CDR3 is TGTGCCAGCAGCCAATGGGGGAATAGCAATCAGCCCCAGCATTTT.

This clone was counted a few times. The chain is built from TRBV30 and TRBJ1-6, with D possibly TRBD1 on 5 matching bases. The CDR3 runs 15 residues. The ends were cut back, 0 bases at V and 9 bases at J, with 15 bases in the middle. CDR1 is GTSNPN and CDR2 is SVGIG in the germline V gene (reference sequence). CDR3 DNA sequence: TGTGCCTGGAGTGTACAGGCCGGGGGTACTTCACCCCTCCACTTT. Translating gives CAWSVQAGGTSPLHF.

V is TRBV5-1 and J is TRBJ1-1, with 10 bases lining up with TRBD1. V trimming: 1 base; J trimming: 5 bases; junction bases outside the gene matches: 14. Germline assignment: CDR1 SGHRS and CDR2 YFSETQ. This CDR3 is 18 amino acids long. CDR3 loop: CASSLNRQGAGGSTEAFF. The CDR3 coding sequence is TGCGCCAGCAGCTTGAACCGACAGGGGGCGGGAGGAAGTACTGAAGCTTTCTTT.

The chain links TRBV19 to TRBJ1-2; TRBD1 might be the D (6 bases). The germline V gene has CDR1 LNHDA and CDR2 SQIVND (reference sequence). This CDR3 comprises 15 residues. The ends were cut back, 3 bases at V and 1 base at J, with 12 bases in the middle. CDR3 protein: CASSIGPGDNYGYTF. CDR3 bases: TGTGCCAGTAGTATCGGGCCAGGGGATAACTATGGCTACACCTTC. The variable domain in full, with the rest retrieved from reference TRBV19 and TRBJ1-2, is DGGITQSPKYLFRKEGQNVTLSCEQNLNHDAMYWYRQDPGQGLRLIYYSQIVNDFQKGDIAEGYSVSREKKESFPLTVTSAQKNPTAFYLCASSIGPGDNYGYTFGSGTRLTVV.

The chain couples TRBV2 to TRBJ1-2, with 10 positions matching TRBD1. The CDR3 has 17 amino acids. CDR1 and CDR2 from the germline V gene are SNHLY and FYNNEI. J was trimmed by 4 bases and V by 6 bases; bases with no gene match: 14. The DNA of the CDR3 is TGTGCCAGCAGCGTAAACCGACAGGGGGCCCCCGTCTATGGCTACACCTTC. Translating it yields CASSVNRQGAPVYGYTF.

This clone was counted between two and nine times. The V gene is TRBV4-3, the J gene TRBJ2-7; D perhaps matches TRBD1 (5 bases). Germline lookup yields CDR1 LGHNA and CDR2 YSLEER. Trimming removed 0 bases at V and 5 bases at J, with 14 bases between. This CDR3 is 15 amino acids long. The CDR3 DNA reads TGCGCCAGCAGCCAAGATGGCAACAGGCTAAACGAGCAGTACTTC. It yields the protein CASSQDGNRLNEQYF.

J is TRBJ1-5 and V is TRBV19; tentative D call: TRBD1 (5 bases). Germline values: CDR1 LNHDA, CDR2 SQIVND (reference sequence). V gave up 1 base and J gave up 0 bases, with 16 bases separating them. The CDR3 length is 18 residues. CDR3 DNA: TGTGCCAGTAGTATAGTACGAGGAGACAGTAATAGCAATCAGCCCCAGCATTTT. Amino acid sequence: CASSIVRGDSNSNQPQHF.

This chain uses TRBV7-9 with TRBJ1-2, with a weak D call TRBD1 (6 bases). Germline V gene data show CDR1 as SEHNR and CDR2 as FQNEAQ (reference sequence). The CDR3 contains 15 residues. Trimming removed 1 base from V and 3 bases from J, with 12 bases in between. CDR3 protein: CASSLEGGSDYGYTF. The CDR3 DNA sequence: TGTGCCAGCAGCTTAGAAGGGGGGTCGGACTATGGCTACACCTTC.

The genes are TRBV7-2 and TRBJ2-7, with TRBD1 matching over 11 bases. V was clipped by 7 bases and J by 3 bases; unmatched bases: 11. Germline assignment: CDR1 SGHTA and CDR2 FQGNSA. This CDR3 spans 16 amino acids. CDR3 sequence reads: CASTADGTGGVYEQYF. CDR3 nucleotides: TGTGCCAGCACCGCTGATGGGACAGGGGGTGTCTACGAGCAGTACTTC.

The chain joins TRBV7-2 to TRBJ2-2, with D unclear. This CDR3 comprises 14 residues. The V end lost 3 bases, the J end lost 5 bases, and 10 bases lay between the germline ends. Germline V gene data show CDR1 as SGHTA and CDR2 as FQGNSA. This chain's CDR3 is CASSFIVPTGELFF. For the CDR3, the DNA is TGTGCCAGCAGCTTTATTGTACCAACCGGGGAGCTGTTTTTT. The full variable domain, in which reference TRBV7-2 and TRBJ2-2 provide the parts outside the CDR3, is GAGVSQSPSNKVTEKGKDVELRCDPISGHTALYWYRQSLGQGLEFLIYFQGNSAPDKSGLPSDRFSAERTGGSVSTLTIQRTQQEDSAVYLCASSFIVPTGELFFGEGSRLTVL.

This clone showed up just once. The genes are TRBV6-6 and TRBJ1-5; D possibly corresponds to TRBD1 (5 bases). V was clipped by 0 bases and J by 1 base, with 7 bases between them. Germline-derived CDR1 and CDR2 are MNHNY and SVGAGI (reference sequence). The CDR3 contains 15 residues. CDR3 nucleotide sequence: TGTGCCAGCAGTTACTCAGGGGTGAGCAATCAGCCCCAGCATTTT. It codes for CASSYSGVSNQPQHF.

The gene calls are TRBV6-1 and TRBJ1-5; maybe TRBD1 (5 bases). V lost 2 bases and J 6 bases, leaving 5 bases between the germline ends. This CDR3 contains 12 residues. In germline, CDR1 is MNHNS, CDR2 SASEGT. CDR3 nucleotides: TGTGCCAGCAGTGAAAGGGGTCAGCCCCAGCATTTT. Translation: CASSERGQPQHF.

This clone was seen just once. The chain carries TRBV5-4 and TRBJ1-2, with TRBD1 matching over 10 bases. Germline trimming cut 1 base from V and 8 bases from J; bases unmatched to any gene: 14. The CDR3 consists of 17 residues. Germline-derived CDR1 and CDR2 are SGHNT and YYREEE (reference sequence). This CDR3 is CASSLWDRGEGAAGYTF. The CDR3 nucleotides are TGTGCCAGCAGCTTGTGGGACAGGGGTGAAGGAGCGGCCGGCTACACCTTC.

This clone was found a few times. The chain combines TRBV5-1 with TRBJ2-7; tentatively, D is TRBD1 (5 bases). The CDR3 consists of 14 residues. In germline, CDR1 is SGHRS, CDR2 YFSETQ. With 4 bases removed from V and 0 bases from J, the gap between germline ends came to 11 bases. CDR3 sequence (DNA): TGCGCCAGCAGCCCTCAGGGCGGCTCCTACGAGCAGTACTTC. Amino acid sequence: CASSPQGGSYEQYF.

The CDR3 nucleotides are TGTGCCAGCAGCTTAGACGGGGACAGCTACGAGCAGTACTTC. Protein: CASSLDGDSYEQYF. V is TRBV11-3 and J is TRBJ2-7; 7 positions agree with TRBD1. Germline loops: CDR1 SGHNT, CDR2 YENEEA. The junction had 2 bases not matched to a gene; V was cut back by 0 bases and J by 3 bases. CDR3 length: 14 amino acids.

V and J are TRBV2 and TRBJ1-1; TRBD1 agrees at 8 bases. The V segment lost 6 bases and the J segment 1 base; nucleotides outside the gene matches: 4. The length of the CDR3 is 14 residues. Germline CDR1 and CDR2: SNHLY and FYNNEI. CDR3 sequence reads: CASSGQGANTEAFF. CDR3 sequence (DNA): TGTGCCAGCAGCGGACAGGGAGCGAACACTGAAGCTTTCTTT.

This clone was observed a handful of times. The chain joins TRBV27 to TRBJ1-6; 7 bases match TRBD1. Germline V gene data show CDR1 as MNHEY and CDR2 as SMNVEV (reference sequence). The CDR3 is 15 residues long. The ends lost 10 bases at V and 0 bases at J; junction bases unmatched: 6. CDR3 protein: CATTTGPSYNSPLHF. CDR3 DNA: TGTGCCACTACGACAGGGCCCTCCTATAATTCACCCCTCCACTTT.

This chain links TRBV29-1 with TRBJ1-5; no reliable D call. The V end was cut by 5 bases, the J end by 4 bases, with 12 bases between. This CDR3 spans 13 amino acids. Germline values: CDR1 SQVTM, CDR2 ANQGSEA. The CDR3 nucleotides are TGCAGCGTTCAGATCTCTCTGAATCAGCCCCAGCATTTT. Translating gives CSVQISLNQPQHF. The full variable domain, its missing parts supplied by reference TRBV29-1 and TRBJ1-5, is SAVISQKPSRDICQRGTSLTIQCQVDSQVTMMFWYRQQPGQSLTLIATANQGSEATYESGFVIDKFPISRPNLTFSTLTVSNMSPEDSSIYLCSVQISLNQPQHFGDGTRLSIL.

The chain joins TRBV19 to TRBJ1-4; D call uncertain. The V end was cut by 6 bases, the J end by 2 bases, with 7 bases between. Germline V gives CDR1 LNHDA, CDR2 SQIVND (reference sequence). This CDR3 has 13 amino acids. As DNA, the CDR3 is TGTGCCAGTAGGTTCGGGACTAATGAAAAACTGTTTTTT. Translation gives CASRFGTNEKLFF.

V usage is TRBV6-5 and J usage is TRBJ1-2; possibly TRBD1 for D (5 bases). The CDR3 is 14 amino acids. Germline CDR1 is MNHEY and CDR2 is SVGAGI. The V and J ends lost 6 bases and 4 bases respectively, with 15 bases between them. CDR3 bases: TGTGCCAGCAGCCAACAGGACGGCATCTATGGCTACACCTTC. Protein sequence: CASSQQDGIYGYTF.

This clone appeared a few times. The chain uses TRBV6-1 and TRBJ2-1; D uncertain. The CDR3 extends over 15 amino acids. CDR1 MNHNS and CDR2 SASEGT come from the germline V gene. The V end was cut by 1 base, the J end by 1 base, with 8 bases between. The DNA for the CDR3 is TGTGCCAGCAGTGAAGTTTTGGGATCCTACAATGAGCAGTTCTTC. It encodes CASSEVLGSYNEQFF.

The chain joins TRBV10-2 to TRBJ1-5, with TRBD1 as a possible D gene (5 bases). Germline V CDR1 and CDR2: WSHSY, SAAADI. The V end was cut by 8 bases, the J end by 3 bases, with 14 bases between. The CDR3 is made up of 14 amino acids. The CDR3 spells CASGGVENNQPQHF. DNA of the CDR3: TGCGCCAGCGGGGGGGTTGAAAACAATCAGCCCCAGCATTTT.

This clone was counted a single time. The chain employs TRBV7-3 and TRBJ2-3; 11 positions match TRBD2. The trim removed 5 bases at V and 2 bases at J, leaving 9 bases unmatched. The CDR3 has 17 amino acids. Germline V lookup: CDR1 SGHTA, CDR2 FQGTGA. The CDR3 protein is CASSPRGLADNTDTQYF. In DNA, the CDR3 is TGTGCCAGCAGCCCCAGGGGACTAGCGGACAACACAGATACGCAGTATTTT.